This T cell receptor (beta chain) is drawn from a study of OX40 agonist ivuxolimab in advanced cancers. Study context: The mean age was around 56 years, ranging from about 20 to 79, with 82.7% of participants male.

The germline gives CDR1 SNHLY, CDR2 FYNNEI. This CDR3 comprises 15 residues. V lost 6 bases, J lost 4 bases, and 6 bases stayed unmatched. Study-level points and caveats: With doses of 0.1-3.0 mg/kg, partial responders showed among the lowest clonal expansion. Low normalized T-cell clonal expansion was additionally recorded for some nonresponders. Both blood CD4+ and CD8+ T cells showed clonal growth by week 6 at 0.1 to 3.0 mg/kg.

The repertoire was sequenced with immunoSEQ multiplex PCR; TCRdb's copy has only in-frame clones and lacks some. The table includes under 100,000 clones, roughly 84% detected once. As concerns this clone: Antigen specificity is unknown.

The chain has TRBV2 and TRBJ2-2; 9 nucleotides line up with TRBD1. The material sequenced was CD4+ or CD8+ T cells sorted from blood, taken in a trial of the OX40 agonist ivuxolimab. This TCR was sampled from an adult with an advanced solid tumor such as melanoma, head and neck, liver or kidney cancer. DNA of the CDR3: TGTGCCAGCAGGATTGACAGGGGGAGCACCGGGGAGCTGTTTTTT. It is translated as CASRIDRGSTGELFF. The variable domain in full, completed from reference TRBV2 and TRBJ2-2, reads EPEVTQTPSHQVTQMGQEVILRCVPISNHLYFYWYRQILGQKVEFLVSFYNNEISEKSEIFDDQFSVERPDGSNFTLKIRSTKLEDSAMYFCASRIDRGSTGELFFGEGSRLTVL.